The rows below give T cell receptor beta chains drawn from one sample of a study of CD8 T cells in Susac syndrome. TCRdb redid the calling of the immunoSEQ multiplex PCR reads with MiXCR, one entry per CDR3 protein. The sample has about 440,000 distinct CDR3 sequences, 85% to 90% seen once. Material for sequencing was CD8+ T cells from PBMCs. The receptor set was obtained from a human donor with multiple sclerosis. Both conserved end residues are part of each CDR3. Fields, in order: CDR3 DNA, CDR3 protein, D gene, V gene, clone size, J gene. A D gene is named only where the DNA matches it firmly. A row's size may be missing; if present it is once, few, many or a size class.

DNA: TGTGCCAGCAGCCAAACTTTCAGGGGGAATCAGCCCCAGCATTTT; CDR3: CASSQTFRGNQPQHF; D: TRBD1; V: TRBV16; size: few; J: TRBJ1-5
DNA: TGTGCCAGCAGCAACTCGAGCGGGAGTTCCCACTACGAGCAGTACTTC; CDR3: CASSNSSGSSHYEQYF; D: TRBD2; V: TRBV3-1; size: NA; J: TRBJ2-7
DNA: TGCAGTGCTAGAGATCTGCAGGGACCGAACACCGGGGAGCTGTTTTTT; CDR3: CSARDLQGPNTGELFF; D: NA; V: TRBV20-1; size: NA; J: TRBJ2-2
DNA: TGTGCCAGCACCGACGGAGGGAACACTGAAGCTTTCTTT; CDR3: CASTDGGNTEAFF; D: NA; V: TRBV12-3/TRBV12-4; size: NA; J: TRBJ1-1
DNA: TGTGCCAGCACCAACGACCCGGGACAGGGCCGGGGTCAGGGGGAGCAGTTCTTC; CDR3: CASTNDPGQGRGQGEQFF; D: NA; V: TRBV21-1; size: NA; J: TRBJ2-1
DNA: TGTGCTAGTGGTTTGGTACTGGGCGGCTCAGGGGTTGACACTGAAGCTTTCTTT; CDR3: CASGLVLGGSGVDTEAFF; D: NA; V: TRBV12-5; size: NA; J: TRBJ1-1
DNA: TGTGCCAGCAGCTCACTAGCGACGGAGTTCTTC; CDR3: CASSSLATEFF; D: TRBD2; V: TRBV6-5; size: NA; J: TRBJ2-1
DNA: TGTGCCAGCAGTACCCGACAGGAATCCTACGAGCAGTACTTC; CDR3: CASSTRQESYEQYF; D: NA; V: TRBV6-5; size: NA; J: TRBJ2-7
DNA: TGTGCCAGCAGTTTAGCGGGGACAGAGATACAAGAGACCCAGTACTTC; CDR3: CASSLAGTEIQETQYF; D: TRBD1; V: TRBV12-3/TRBV12-4; size: NA; J: TRBJ2-5
DNA: TGTGCCAGCAGTCCTGACGGTGTTAGCGGATCCTACGAGCAGTACTTC; CDR3: CASSPDGVSGSYEQYF; D: NA; V: TRBV25-1; size: NA; J: TRBJ2-7
DNA: TGTGCCAGCAGTTTGGGGGGGGGCCCCTACGAGCAGTACTTC; CDR3: CASSLGGGPYEQYF; D: NA; V: TRBV27; size: NA; J: TRBJ2-7
DNA: TGTGCCAGCAGTCATACGGACAGGGACAATGAGCAGTTCTTC; CDR3: CASSHTDRDNEQFF; D: TRBD1; V: TRBV6-6; size: NA; J: TRBJ2-1
DNA: TGTGCCAGCAGTCCCCGGGACAGGACCTCTTTGTTTTTAGAGACCCAGTACTTC; CDR3: CASSPRDRTSLFLETQYF; D: TRBD1; V: TRBV27; size: NA; J: TRBJ2-5
DNA: TGCGCCAGCAGCTTGGTCCCACAGGGTAACACTGAAGCTTTCTTT; CDR3: CASSLVPQGNTEAFF; D: NA; V: TRBV5-1; size: few; J: TRBJ1-1
DNA: TGTGCTAGTGGTGCCCCGTGGAGCGGGGGTTCCTACGAGCAGTACTTC; CDR3: CASGAPWSGGSYEQYF; D: TRBD2; V: TRBV12-5; size: NA; J: TRBJ2-7
DNA: TGTGCCAGCAGCTTAGAGAGCGGGAGCGGGTACGAGCAGTACTTC; CDR3: CASSLESGSGYEQYF; D: TRBD2; V: TRBV11-2; size: NA; J: TRBJ2-7
DNA: TGCGCCAGCAGCTTGAAGGGGGAGATCTATGGCTACACCTTC; CDR3: CASSLKGEIYGYTF; D: NA; V: TRBV5-1; size: NA; J: TRBJ1-2
DNA: TGTGCCTTTAGTCCCGAGACTGAAGCTTTCTTT; CDR3: CAFSPETEAFF; D: NA; V: TRBV30; size: few; J: TRBJ1-1
DNA: TGCAGCGTGGCGGGGGAAGCGACTAATGAAAAACTGTTTTTT; CDR3: CSVAGEATNEKLFF; D: NA; V: TRBV29-1; size: NA; J: TRBJ1-4
DNA: TGTGCCAGCAGTCCCGACAGGGGCCCCTACGAGCAGTACTTC; CDR3: CASSPDRGPYEQYF; D: TRBD1; V: TRBV27; size: NA; J: TRBJ2-7
DNA: TGTGCCAGCAGTTACTCTCCACCCTTAGATACGCAGTATTTT; CDR3: CASSYSPPLDTQYF; D: NA; V: TRBV6-6; size: NA; J: TRBJ2-3
DNA: TGCGCCAGCAGCCAAGCCGTAAGACAGGGCCAAGAGACCCAGTACTTC; CDR3: CASSQAVRQGQETQYF; D: TRBD1; V: TRBV4-1; size: NA; J: TRBJ2-5
DNA: TGTGCCAGCAGTTATCGTACAGATTACAATGAGCAGTTCTTC; CDR3: CASSYRTDYNEQFF; D: NA; V: TRBV6-2/TRBV6-3; size: NA; J: TRBJ2-1
DNA: TGTGCCAGCAGCCATCCCGGACAGGGGGCGGATGAAAAACTGTTTTTT; CDR3: CASSHPGQGADEKLFF; D: TRBD1; V: TRBV5-4; size: NA; J: TRBJ1-4
DNA: TGTGCTAGTGGTTCGTCCGGGACGTCGCCCTACAATGAGCAGTTCTTC; CDR3: CASGSSGTSPYNEQFF; D: NA; V: TRBV12-5; size: NA; J: TRBJ2-1
DNA: TGTGCCACCAGTGCGACAGGGATCGAGCAGTACTTC; CDR3: CATSATGIEQYF; D: TRBD1; V: TRBV24-1; size: NA; J: TRBJ2-7
DNA: TGTGCCAGCAGCATGCCGTGGGGACTAGCGGGGGGGTCTGGCACAGATACGCAGTATTTT; CDR3: CASSMPWGLAGGSGTDTQYF; D: TRBD2; V: TRBV11-1; size: NA; J: TRBJ2-3
DNA: TGTGCCAGCAGCTTGCTGGGACAGATACAAGAGACCCAGTACTTC; CDR3: CASSLLGQIQETQYF; D: TRBD1; V: TRBV11-2; size: few; J: TRBJ2-5